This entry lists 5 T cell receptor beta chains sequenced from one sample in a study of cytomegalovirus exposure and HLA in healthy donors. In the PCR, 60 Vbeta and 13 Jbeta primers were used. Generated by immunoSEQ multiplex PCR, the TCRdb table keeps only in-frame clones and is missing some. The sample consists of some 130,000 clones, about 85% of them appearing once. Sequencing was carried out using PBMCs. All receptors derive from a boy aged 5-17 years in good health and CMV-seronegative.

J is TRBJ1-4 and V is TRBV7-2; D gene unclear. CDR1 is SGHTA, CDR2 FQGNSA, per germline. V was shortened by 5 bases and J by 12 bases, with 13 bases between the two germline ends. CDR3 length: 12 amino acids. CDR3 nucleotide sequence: TGTGCCAGCAGCCCCCGGAGGTCGGAACTGTTTTTT. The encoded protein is CASSPRRSELFF. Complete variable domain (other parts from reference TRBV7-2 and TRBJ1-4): GAGVSQSPSNKVTEKGKDVELRCDPISGHTALYWYRQSLGQGLEFLIYFQGNSAPDKSGLPSDRFSAERTGGSVSTLTIQRTQQEDSAVYLCASSPRRSELFFGSGTQLSVL.

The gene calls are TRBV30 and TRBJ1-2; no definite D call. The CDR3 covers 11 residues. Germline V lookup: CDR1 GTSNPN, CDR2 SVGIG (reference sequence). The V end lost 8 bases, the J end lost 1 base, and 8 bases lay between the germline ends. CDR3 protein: CAQSDNYGYTF. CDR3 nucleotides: TGTGCCCAATCAGATAACTATGGCTACACCTTC.

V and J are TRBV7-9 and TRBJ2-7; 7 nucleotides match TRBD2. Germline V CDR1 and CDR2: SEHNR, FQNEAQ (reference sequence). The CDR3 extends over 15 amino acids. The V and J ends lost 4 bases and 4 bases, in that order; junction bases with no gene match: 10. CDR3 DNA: TGTGCCAGCAGCTCGCCGTTGAGGGAGGGATACGAGCAGTACTTC. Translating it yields CASSSPLREGYEQYF.

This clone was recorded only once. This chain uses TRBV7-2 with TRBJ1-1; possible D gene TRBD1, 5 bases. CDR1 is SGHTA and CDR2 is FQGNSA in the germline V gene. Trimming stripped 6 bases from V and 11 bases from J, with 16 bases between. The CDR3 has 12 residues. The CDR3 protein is CASSLTAPDAFF. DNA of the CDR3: TGTGCCAGCAGTCTGACAGCCCCGGATGCTTTCTTT.

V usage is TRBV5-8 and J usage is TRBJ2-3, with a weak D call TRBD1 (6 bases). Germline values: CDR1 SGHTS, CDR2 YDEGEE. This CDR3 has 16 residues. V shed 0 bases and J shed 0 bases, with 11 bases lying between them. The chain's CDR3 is CASSLVGGASTDTQYF. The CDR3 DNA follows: TGTGCCAGCAGCTTGGTAGGGGGAGCTAGCACAGATACGCAGTATTTT.